Listed below are T cell receptor beta chains from one sample, sequenced in a study of human T cells and chemical hapten exposure. TCRdb reprocessed the RACE reads with MiXCR, giving one entry per CDR3 protein. The sample lists tens of thousands of distinct CDR3 sequences; around 9.8% were seen once. The sequences come from whole blood, collected in connection with sensitization to the hapten diphenylcyclopropenone (DPC). These receptors originate from a woman in her forties with alopecia areata. Some clones in this sample may be carry-over from other donors' samples. The CDR3 runs from the conserved cysteine through the conserved F or W. A D gene is named only where the DNA matches it firmly. The size field is filled for only some rows; it gives once, few, many or a size class.

clone_size j_call v_call d_call cdr3_aa cdr3_nt
many TRBJ2-6 TRBV10-3 NA CAISTGSGANVLTF TGTGCCATCAGTACAGGGTCTGGGGCCAACGTCCTGACTTTC
few TRBJ1-1 TRBV28 NA CASSLAHSLEAFF TGTGCCAGCAGTTTAGCCCACAGCCTTGAAGCTTTCTTT
NA TRBJ2-6 TRBV6-5 NA CASTPWPTGSGANVLTF TGTGCCAGCACCCCCTGGCCGACAGGCTCTGGGGCCAACGTCCTGACTTTC
many TRBJ2-2 TRBV6-5 NA CASSYSITGELFF TGTGCCAGCAGTTACTCCATAACCGGGGAGCTGTTTTTT
NA TRBJ2-7 TRBV11-2 NA CASSRIQGTYEQYF TGTGCCAGCAGCAGGATTCAAGGGACCTACGAGCAGTACTTC
many TRBJ1-5 TRBV7-2 NA CASSFQLQSNQPQHF TGTGCCAGCAGCTTTCAACTCCAAAGCAATCAGCCCCAGCATTTT
many TRBJ2-1 TRBV4-3 NA CASSRTVGYNEQFF TGCGCCAGCAGCCGAACTGTAGGCTACAATGAGCAGTTCTTC
many TRBJ2-3 TRBV6-5 NA CATRGAGDTQYF TGTGCCACCCGGGGGGCGGGAGATACGCAGTATTTT
many TRBJ1-5 TRBV30 NA CAWTPRGGTSDQPQHF TGTGCCTGGACCCCTCGCGGGGGGACATCGGATCAGCCCCAGCATTTT
few TRBJ1-6 TRBV2 NA CASENWDSPLHF TGTGCCAGCGAGAACTGGGATTCACCCCTCCACTTT
many TRBJ1-4 TRBV6-6 NA CASTYGQIGEKLFF TGTGCCAGCACCTATGGGCAGATTGGGGAAAAACTGTTTTTT
NA TRBJ2-7 TRBV9 NA CASSVETPGYEQYF TGTGCCAGCAGCGTAGAAACCCCGGGATACGAGCAGTACTTC
many TRBJ2-2 TRBV4-3 TRBD1 CASSQFDQGAGTGELFF TGCGCCAGCAGCCAATTTGATCAGGGGGCGGGAACCGGGGAGCTGTTTTTT
many TRBJ2-7 TRBV20-1 NA CSAARQVVTYEQYF TGCAGTGCAGCCCGGCAGGTAGTTACCTACGAGCAGTACTTC
few TRBJ2-7 TRBV5-1 NA CASSFLPDGTYEQYF TGCGCCAGCAGCTTTCTCCCGGACGGAACCTACGAGCAGTACTTC
many TRBJ2-1 TRBV24-1 NA CATSDFKGREQFF TGTGCCACCAGTGATTTCAAGGGTCGAGAGCAGTTCTTC
NA TRBJ2-1 TRBV7-6 NA CASSPVGGDEQFF TGTGCCAGCAGCCCCGTCGGCGGGGATGAGCAGTTCTTC
NA TRBJ2-2 TRBV6-5 TRBD1 CASSQPGQGITGELFF TGTGCCAGCAGTCAGCCGGGACAGGGGATCACCGGGGAGCTGTTTTTT
many TRBJ2-7 TRBV10-3 TRBD1 CAISEVRDSHYEQYF TGTGCCATCAGTGAAGTACGGGACAGCCACTACGAGCAGTACTTC
many TRBJ2-7 TRBV30 NA CAWSRRRVAYEQYF TGTGCCTGGAGCCGGAGGCGGGTGGCCTACGAGCAGTACTTC
NA TRBJ1-6 TRBV5-1 TRBD1 CASSSGQVYSPLHF TGCGCCAGCAGCTCGGGACAGGTTTATTCACCCCTCCACTTT
many TRBJ1-2 TRBV7-8 NA CASSPRGAGGYTF TGTGCCAGCAGCCCCCGAGGCGCGGGAGGCTACACCTTC
NA TRBJ1-1 TRBV7-8 NA CASSSRQASSLNTEAFF TGTGCCAGCAGCTCCCGACAGGCTAGCTCCTTGAACACTGAAGCTTTCTTT
many TRBJ1-1 TRBV5-4 NA CASRPLPTADTEAFF TGTGCCAGCAGACCCCTCCCGACAGCGGACACTGAAGCTTTCTTT
many TRBJ1-6 TRBV11-2 NA CASSLDQPYYNSPLHF TGTGCCAGCAGCTTAGACCAGCCCTACTATAATTCACCCCTCCACTTT
many TRBJ1-1 TRBV28 TRBD1 CASSTTGTGRTEAFF TGTGCCAGCAGTACCACCGGGACAGGACGCACTGAAGCTTTCTTT
NA TRBJ1-2 TRBV4-1 TRBD1 CASSRYRDSLWGYTF TGCGCCAGCAGCCGTTACCGGGACAGCCTTTGGGGCTACACCTTC
NA TRBJ2-3 TRBV10-3 TRBD1 CASRDREADTQYF TGTGCATCCCGGGACAGGGAAGCAGATACGCAGTATTTT
many TRBJ1-2 TRBV6-5 NA CASSYSRSTGAYGYTF TGTGCCAGCAGTTACTCGAGATCAACCGGGGCCTATGGCTACACCTTC
NA TRBJ2-7 TRBV4-1 NA CASSRLPASTHEQYF TGCGCCAGCAGCCGTCTCCCAGCCAGTACCCACGAGCAGTACTTC
many TRBJ2-2 TRBV2 TRBD2 CASNVAGPRVTGELFF TGTGCCAGCAACGTAGCGGGGCCTCGAGTCACCGGGGAGCTGTTTTTT
few TRBJ2-1 TRBV19 NA CASSIDLGGAGNEQFF TGTGCCAGTAGTATAGATCTCGGCGGGGCAGGCAATGAGCAGTTCTTC
many TRBJ1-1 TRBV7-9 NA CASSHPTMNTEAFF TGTGCCAGCAGCCATCCAACCATGAACACTGAAGCTTTCTTT
NA TRBJ2-7 TRBV4-1 TRBD2 CASQDATSGVTYEQYF TGCGCCAGCCAAGATGCAACTAGCGGGGTTACCTACGAGCAGTACTTC
few TRBJ2-3 TRBV9 NA CASSPGTGGDTQYF TGTGCCAGCAGCCCTGGGACGGGCGGGGATACGCAGTATTTT
many TRBJ1-6 TRBV7-2 NA CASSRTDSYNSPLHF TGTGCCAGCAGCCGAACAGACAGCTATAATTCACCCCTCCACTTT
few TRBJ2-1 TRBV12-3/TRBV12-4 TRBD2 CASRSSGGSNEQFF TGTGCCAGCAGATCTAGCGGGGGATCCAATGAGCAGTTCTTC
many TRBJ1-1 TRBV29-1 NA CSVELASLNTEAFF TGCAGCGTTGAATTGGCCAGTTTGAACACTGAAGCTTTCTTT
NA TRBJ1-6 TRBV27 TRBD1 CASLSTGTVNSPLHF TGTGCCAGCCTGTCCACCGGGACAGTTAATTCACCCCTCCACTTT
NA TRBJ1-5 TRBV7-2 NA CASSLRSEGPQHF TGTGCCAGCAGCTTAAGGTCCGAGGGACCCCAGCATTTT
many TRBJ1-4 TRBV27 NA CASSLIPPGEQSLNEKLFF TGTGCCAGCAGCCTTATACCCCCCGGGGAGCAGTCGCTTAATGAAAAACTGTTTTTT
few TRBJ2-2 TRBV20-1 TRBD2 CSARDPSTSPNTGELFF TGCAGTGCTAGGGATCCCTCGACTAGCCCCAACACCGGGGAGCTGTTTTTT
many TRBJ1-1 TRBV29-1 NA CSVAGLMNTEAFF TGCAGCGTGGCCGGCCTCATGAACACTGAAGCTTTCTTT
NA TRBJ2-4 TRBV27 NA CANSLLGENIQYF TGTGCCAACAGTTTATTAGGGGAAAACATTCAGTACTTC
many TRBJ2-7 TRBV3-1 NA CASSPMGGKYEQYF TGTGCCAGCAGCCCGATGGGCGGGAAGTACGAGCAGTACTTC
few TRBJ1-5 TRBV19 TRBD1 CASRTGGESQPQHF TGTGCCAGTCGGACAGGGGGCGAGAGTCAGCCCCAGCATTTT
many TRBJ2-7 TRBV9 NA CASSEGPFYEQYF TGTGCCAGCAGCGAGGGTCCCTTCTACGAGCAGTACTTC
many TRBJ2-1 TRBV2 NA CASSERSVGAEQFF TGTGCCAGCAGTGAAAGATCGGTAGGGGCTGAGCAGTTCTTC
many TRBJ2-3 TRBV13 NA CASSLTAGTDTQYF TGTGCCAGCAGCTTAACGGCGGGCACAGATACGCAGTATTTT
many TRBJ2-4 TRBV7-2 NA CASSLVADIAKNIQYF TGTGCCAGCAGCTTAGTGGCAGACATAGCCAAAAACATTCAGTACTTC
many TRBJ1-5 TRBV30 TRBD1 CAWSGGTASNQPQHF TGTGCCTGGAGTGGAGGGACAGCTAGCAATCAGCCCCAGCATTTT
many TRBJ2-7 TRBV29-1 NA CSVTRVDEQYF TGCAGCGTTACCAGGGTCGACGAGCAGTACTTC
many TRBJ2-3 TRBV6-2/TRBV6-3 TRBD2 CASSYSPGGPGLTDTQYF TGTGCCAGCAGTTACTCACCGGGGGGGCCGGGCCTCACAGATACGCAGTATTTT
few TRBJ2-5 TRBV30 TRBD1 CAWSKGQGPKETQYF TGTGCCTGGAGTAAGGGACAGGGGCCCAAAGAGACCCAGTACTTC
many TRBJ1-2 TRBV12-3/TRBV12-4 NA CASSPTELYGYTF TGTGCCAGCAGTCCTACAGAACTTTATGGCTACACCTTC
many TRBJ2-7 TRBV28 NA CASSLGSLEQYF TGTGCCAGCAGTTTAGGTAGTCTCGAGCAGTACTTC
NA TRBJ2-3 TRBV5-8 NA CASSPGGGRADTQYF TGTGCCAGCAGCCCTGGGGGGGGGCGCGCAGATACGCAGTATTTT
NA TRBJ1-6 TRBV7-9 NA CASSHSASSYNSPLHF TGTGCCAGCAGCCACAGTGCCAGCTCCTATAATTCACCCCTCCACTTT
many TRBJ2-2 TRBV2 TRBD2 CASRRLAGVTGELFF TGTGCCAGCAGAAGACTAGCGGGGGTGACCGGGGAGCTGTTTTTT